Below, 15 T cell receptor beta chains from the same sample are listed, as sequenced in a study of neurological immune-mediated disorders. Via MiXCR, TCRdb re-called the 5' RACE reads, giving one row per CDR3 protein. The sample has about 55,000 distinct CDR3 sequences; around 3.6% are singletons. Sequenced material: PBMCs. All receptors derive from a man aged 25-45 years with multiple sclerosis.

At least ten counts were recorded for this clonotype. J is TRBJ1-3 and V is TRBV3-1, with TRBD1 as a possible D gene (5 bases). V was cut by 3 bases and J by 2 bases, with 14 bases left in between. The CDR3 contains 16 residues. Germline CDR1 reads LGHDT; CDR2 reads YNNKEL (reference sequence). CDR3 nucleotide sequence: TGTGCCAGCAGCCAGGGGGGGACTGCCGCTGGAAACACCATATATTTT. Its protein is CASSQGGTAAGNTIYF.

This clonotype was counted many times. This rearrangement joins TRBV6-6 to TRBJ1-1, with no clear D. Germline CDR1 and CDR2: MNHNY and SVGAGI (reference sequence). With 4 bases removed from V and 0 bases from J, the gap between germline ends came to 15 bases. This CDR3 spans 16 amino acids. CDR3 nucleotides: TGTGCCAGCAGTTGGATAAAGGGTAGAATGAACACTGAAGCTTTCTTT. Translation gives CASSWIKGRMNTEAFF.

On this clonotype itself: No conserved phenylalanine or tryptophan is present at the end of the CDR3, so a read error is the likely explanation. The chain couples TRBV4-1 to TRBJ1-2; no definite D call. V gave up 1 base and J gave up 5 bases, with 11 bases separating them. Germline loops: CDR1 MGHRA, CDR2 YSYEKL. The CDR3 is 14 amino acids. CDR3 in DNA: TGCGCCAGCAGCCAAGTCGGCAGACCTTATGGCTACACCAAC. Its protein is CASSQVGRPYGYTN.

The chain uses TRBV7-6 and TRBJ2-7, with D possibly matching TRBD2 (5 bases). Per the germline V gene, CDR1 is SGHVS and CDR2 is FNYEAQ. The ends were cut back, 1 base at V and 7 bases at J, with 11 bases in the middle. The CDR3 totals 13 residues. CDR3 in amino acids: CASSLGLGEEQYF. The CDR3 DNA follows: TGTGCCAGCAGCTTAGGACTCGGGGAAGAGCAGTACTTC.

Many counts were recorded for this clonotype. The chain couples TRBV7-3 to TRBJ2-3; D is unclear. This CDR3 region has 14 residues. V lost 2 bases to trimming and J lost 2 bases, with 8 bases between them. The V gene's germline CDR1 is SGHTA and CDR2 FQGTGA. CDR3 in DNA: TGTGCCAGCAGCTTATTGGGCACCACAGATACGCAGTATTTT. Its translation is CASSLLGTTDTQYF.

This clonotype was detected ten times or more. The chain carries TRBV10-1 and TRBJ2-1; 10 positions agree with TRBD1. Germline V gene lookup returns CDR1 WNHNN and CDR2 SYGVQD (reference sequence). The CDR3 has 17 residues. V was pared by 0 bases and J by 3 bases, with 5 bases of the junction left unmatched. CDR3 sequence (DNA): TGCGCCAGCAGTGAGTCAGGCCGGACAGGGGGCTACAATGAGCAGTTCTTC. It encodes CASSESGRTGGYNEQFF.

This clonotype was recorded at least ten times. The CDR3 DNA reads TGTGCCAGCAGCTTAGCGGGGTTTGAGCAGTTCTTC. Residues: CASSLAGFEQFF. V gene TRBV7-9 combines with J gene TRBJ2-1; D ambiguous. CDR1 and CDR2 (germline): SEHNR, FQNEAQ (reference sequence). The CDR3 spans 12 residues. V was pared by 0 bases and J by 9 bases, with 6 bases between.

At least ten counts were recorded for this clonotype. This chain connects TRBV20-1 to TRBJ2-3; no clear D gene. The V and J ends lost 3 bases and 5 bases respectively, with 15 bases between them. The CDR3 sequence is 14 residues long. The germline CDR1 and CDR2 sequences are DFQATT and SNEGSKA (reference sequence). Here the CDR3 reads CSARIGQVQDTQYF. The CDR3 DNA reads as TGCAGTGCTAGGATTGGGCAGGTCCAAGATACGCAGTATTTT.

This clonotype was seen many times. The rearrangement uses TRBV21-1 and TRBJ1-3; the table assigns TRBD1, which was not confirmed against the DNA. TRBV21-1 counts as a pseudogene. The length of the CDR3 is 18 residues. CDR3: CASSKVYGTGISGNTIYF. CDR3 in DNA: TGTGCCAGCAGCAAAGTCTATGGGACAGGGATCTCTGGAAACACCATATATTTT.

This clonotype has ten or more counts. The rearrangement links TRBV7-3 to TRBJ2-3; tentative D call: TRBD1 (6 bases). The CDR3 consists of 13 residues. The V gene's germline CDR1 is SGHTA and CDR2 FQGTGA. V was trimmed by 4 bases and J by 4 bases, leaving 9 bases between them. The CDR3 sequence is CASSSQGADTQYF. CDR3 coding DNA: TGTGCCAGCAGCTCACAGGGCGCAGATACGCAGTATTTT.

This clonotype was observed many times. This chain links TRBV20-1 with TRBJ2-7, with D perhaps being TRBD1 or TRBD2 (6 bases each). The germline V gene has CDR1 DFQATT and CDR2 SNEGSKA (reference sequence). Deletions cut 0 bases from V and 3 bases from J, with 15 bases between. The CDR3 spans 15 residues. CDR3 loop: CSARDAGHRIYEQYF. The DNA for the CDR3 is TGCAGTGCTAGAGATGCGGGACACCGGATCTACGAGCAGTACTTC.

This clonotype occurred many times. The chain carries TRBV12-3 or TRBV12-4 and TRBJ2-1; 14 bases are shared with TRBD2. The CDR3 is made up of 15 amino acids. V lost 6 bases, J lost 10 bases, and 8 bases stayed unmatched. The CDR3 here is CASSLGTSGSGEQFF. CDR3 coding DNA: TGTGCCAGCAGCCTCGGGACTAGCGGGAGTGGGGAGCAGTTCTTC.

This clonotype has at least ten counts. The chain has TRBV4-1 and TRBJ1-2, with TRBD1 as a possible D gene (5 bases). This CDR3 has 15 residues. CDR1 is MGHRA and CDR2 is YSYEKL in the germline V gene. The germline V and J ends were trimmed by 0 bases and 1 base, with 9 bases remaining between them. The CDR3 DNA reads TGCGCCAGCAGCCAAGACAGGGAAAATAACTATGGCTACACCTTC. This codes for CASSQDRENNYGYTF.

This clonotype has at least ten counts. This sequence joins TRBV9 and TRBJ2-5; maybe TRBD1 (6 bases). Trimming pared 6 bases from V and 5 bases from J, leaving 17 bases between. CDR3 length: 14 residues. Per the germline V gene, CDR1 is SGDLS and CDR2 is YYNGEE. CDR3 in DNA: TGTGCCAGCAACCCCCAACAGGGATGGGAGACCCAGTACTTC. Translation gives CASNPQQGWETQYF.

This clonotype showed up many times. The chain links TRBV20-1 to TRBJ2-7; D is perhaps TRBD2 (5 bases). The CDR3 contains 13 residues. CDR1 DFQATT and CDR2 SNEGSKA come from the germline V gene (reference sequence). The V end lost 8 bases, the J end lost 3 bases, and 17 bases lay between the germline ends. The CDR3 DNA reads as TGCAGTTCCCGCGGGCAGCACAACTACGAGCAGTACTTC. It specifies CSSRGQHNYEQYF.